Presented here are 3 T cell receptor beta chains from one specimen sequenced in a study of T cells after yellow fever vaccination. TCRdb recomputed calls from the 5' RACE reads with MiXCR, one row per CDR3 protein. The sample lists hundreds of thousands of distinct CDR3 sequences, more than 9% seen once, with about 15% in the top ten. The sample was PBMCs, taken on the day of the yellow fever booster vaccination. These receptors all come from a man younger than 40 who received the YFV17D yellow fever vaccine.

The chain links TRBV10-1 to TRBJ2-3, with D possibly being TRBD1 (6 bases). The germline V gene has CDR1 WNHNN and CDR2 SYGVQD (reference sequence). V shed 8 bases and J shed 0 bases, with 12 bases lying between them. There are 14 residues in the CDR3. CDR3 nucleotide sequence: TGCGCCAGCGGGTCTGACAGGAGCACAGATACGCAGTATTTT. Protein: CASGSDRSTDTQYF.

CDR3 sequence reads: CASSQDISSYEQYF. CDR3 bases: TGTGCCAGCAGCCAAGATATCAGCTCCTACGAGCAGTACTTC. This rearrangement joins TRBV4-2 to TRBJ2-7; D is ambiguous. Trimming took off 0 bases at V and 0 bases at J, with 6 bases between the two ends. Germline assignment: CDR1 LGHNA and CDR2 YNFKEQ. The CDR3 spans 14 residues.

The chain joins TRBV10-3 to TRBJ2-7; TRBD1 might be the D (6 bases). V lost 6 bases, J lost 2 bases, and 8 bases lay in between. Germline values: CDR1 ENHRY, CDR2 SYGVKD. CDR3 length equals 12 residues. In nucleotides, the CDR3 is TGTGCCATCAGGAGGGGGACCTACGAGCAGTACTTC. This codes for CAIRRGTYEQYF.